This T cell receptor beta chain was retrieved from a study of OX40 agonist ivuxolimab in advanced cancers. Looking at the study overall: People in dose escalation had one of these cancers: hepatocellular carcinoma, melanoma, renal cell or head and neck cancer.

Assay: immunoSEQ multiplex PCR; the TCRdb copy retains only in-frame clones and omits some. The table has 45,000 to 50,000 clones, around 87% seen once; the top ten hold approximately 2%. Germline CDR1 MNHEY, CDR2 SVGAGI. Trimming took off 0 bases at V and 2 bases at J, with 7 bases between the two ends. This CDR3 is 14 amino acids long. Sequencing was performed on CD4+ or CD8+ T cells sorted from blood, taken in a trial of the OX40 agonist ivuxolimab. The V and J genes are TRBV6-5 and TRBJ1-1, with D perhaps matching TRBD1 (5 bases). This clonotype was obtained from an adult with an advanced solid tumor such as melanoma, head and neck, liver or kidney cancer. CDR3 sequence: CASSYSTGNTEAFF. DNA of the CDR3: TGTGCCAGCAGTTACTCTACAGGTAACACTGAAGCTTTCTTT.